The source of this TCR beta chain is a study of vaccination and CD4 T cells after COVID-19. As concerns this clonotype: Its cognate antigen is unknown.

CDR1 SNHLY and CDR2 FYNNEI come from the germline V gene. V lost 1 base to trimming and J lost 12 bases; unmatched junction nucleotides: 7. The CDR3 covers 14 residues. An Oncomine TCR Beta short-read assay was used to sequence the DNA from cultured CD4+ T cells. TCRdb independently ran MiXCR on the PCR reads; one entry per CDR3 protein. This repertoire shows approximately 16,000 distinct CDR3 sequences, roughly 59% found once; its top ten account for 9.4%. Sample treatment: roughly 11-day PBMC culture with coronavirus spike peptide pools or control peptides (ViraFEST assay). General study results and limits: Of the reactive clones in convalescent patients, a median about 86% showed up only post-vaccination. Sampling was limited to relatively few convalescent patients, with no early post-infection timepoints studied.

The sequence derives from a human donor who had recovered from COVID-19. The V gene is TRBV2, the J gene TRBJ2-7, with 12 nucleotides matching TRBD2. The sample consisted of CD4+ T cells from blood, cultured in vitro. The CDR3 spells CASSEGLAGVALYF. As DNA, the CDR3 is TGTGCCAGCAGTGAAGGACTAGCGGGAGTGGCTTTGTACTTC.